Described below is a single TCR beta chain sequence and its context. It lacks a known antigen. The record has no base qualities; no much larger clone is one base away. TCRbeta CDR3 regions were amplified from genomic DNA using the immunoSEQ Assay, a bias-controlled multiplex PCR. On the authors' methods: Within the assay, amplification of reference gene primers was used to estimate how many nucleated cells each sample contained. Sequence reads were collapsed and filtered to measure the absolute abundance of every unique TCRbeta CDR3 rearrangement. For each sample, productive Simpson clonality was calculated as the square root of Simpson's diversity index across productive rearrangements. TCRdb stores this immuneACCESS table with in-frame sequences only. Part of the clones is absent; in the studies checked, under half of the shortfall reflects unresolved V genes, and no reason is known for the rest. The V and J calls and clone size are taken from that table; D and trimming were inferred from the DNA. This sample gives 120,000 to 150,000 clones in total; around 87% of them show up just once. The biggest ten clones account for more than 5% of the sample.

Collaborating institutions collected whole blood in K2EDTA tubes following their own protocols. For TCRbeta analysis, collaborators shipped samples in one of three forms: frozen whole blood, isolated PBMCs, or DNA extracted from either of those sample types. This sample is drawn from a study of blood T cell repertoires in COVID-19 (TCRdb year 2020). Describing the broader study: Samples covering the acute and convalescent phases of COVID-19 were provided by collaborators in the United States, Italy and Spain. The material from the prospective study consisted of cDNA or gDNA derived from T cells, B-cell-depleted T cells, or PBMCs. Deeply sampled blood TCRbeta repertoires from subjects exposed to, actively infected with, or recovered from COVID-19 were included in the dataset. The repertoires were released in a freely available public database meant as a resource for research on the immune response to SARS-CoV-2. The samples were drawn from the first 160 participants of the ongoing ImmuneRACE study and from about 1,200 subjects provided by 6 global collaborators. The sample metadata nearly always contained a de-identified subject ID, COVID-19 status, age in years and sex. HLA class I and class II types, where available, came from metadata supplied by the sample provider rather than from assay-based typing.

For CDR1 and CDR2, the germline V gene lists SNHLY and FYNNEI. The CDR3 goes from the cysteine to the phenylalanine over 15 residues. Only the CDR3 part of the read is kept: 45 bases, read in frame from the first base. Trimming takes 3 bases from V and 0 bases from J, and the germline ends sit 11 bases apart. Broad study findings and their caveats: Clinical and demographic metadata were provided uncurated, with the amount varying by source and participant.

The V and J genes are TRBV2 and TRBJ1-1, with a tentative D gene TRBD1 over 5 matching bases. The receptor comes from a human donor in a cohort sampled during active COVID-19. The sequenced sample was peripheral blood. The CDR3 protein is CASSDGRALNTEAFF. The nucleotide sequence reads TGTGCCAGCAGTGATGGCAGGGCCTTGAACACTGAAGCTTTCTTT.